Here is one T cell receptor (beta chain) with its context. This sample was included in a study of Ad26.COV2.S vaccination and SARS-CoV-2 variants. The ends were cut back, 4 bases at V and 2 bases at J, with 11 bases in the middle. Germline V lookup: CDR1 SGHAT, CDR2 FQNNGV. The CDR3 runs to 14 residues. Described treatment: some 20 received Ad26.COV2.S at low or high dose, single or two shots; 5 received placebo; per-sample allocation not given. Sampling occurred on day 63 after the first vaccine or placebo injection. Assay: immunoSEQ multiplex PCR; the TCRdb copy retains only in-frame clones and omits some. Here the sample spans about 680,000 clones, roughly 90% being singletons.

The gene calls are TRBV11-2 and TRBJ2-5; possibly TRBD1 for D (6 bases). The sequences come from peripheral blood, collected in a trial of Ad26.COV2.S vaccine versus placebo. This clonotype originated in a person aged 18 to 59 who received the Ad26.COV2.S COVID-19 vaccine or a placebo. CDR3 sequence: CASSYRTVQETQYF. The CDR3 DNA sequence: TGTGCCAGCAGCTACCGGACAGTGCAAGAGACCCAGTACTTC.